This TCR beta chain appears in the sequencing data of a study of OX40 agonist ivuxolimab in advanced cancers. The CDR3 has 14 amino acids. Deletions cut 3 bases from V and 0 bases from J, with 9 bases between. Germline values: CDR1 SGDLS, CDR2 YYNGEE. Measured with immunoSEQ multiplex PCR; TCRdb has only the in-frame clones, and not every one. The table records over 60,000 clones, over 80% of them present only once. This specimen consisted of CD4+ or CD8+ T cells sorted from blood, obtained in a trial of the OX40 agonist ivuxolimab. V is TRBV9 and J is TRBJ2-5; D is unresolved. This TCR was recovered from an adult with an advanced solid tumor such as melanoma, head and neck, liver or kidney cancer. DNA of the CDR3: TGTGCCAGCAGCGCTTTTTGGTACCAAGAGACCCAGTACTTC. This gives the protein CASSAFWYQETQYF.